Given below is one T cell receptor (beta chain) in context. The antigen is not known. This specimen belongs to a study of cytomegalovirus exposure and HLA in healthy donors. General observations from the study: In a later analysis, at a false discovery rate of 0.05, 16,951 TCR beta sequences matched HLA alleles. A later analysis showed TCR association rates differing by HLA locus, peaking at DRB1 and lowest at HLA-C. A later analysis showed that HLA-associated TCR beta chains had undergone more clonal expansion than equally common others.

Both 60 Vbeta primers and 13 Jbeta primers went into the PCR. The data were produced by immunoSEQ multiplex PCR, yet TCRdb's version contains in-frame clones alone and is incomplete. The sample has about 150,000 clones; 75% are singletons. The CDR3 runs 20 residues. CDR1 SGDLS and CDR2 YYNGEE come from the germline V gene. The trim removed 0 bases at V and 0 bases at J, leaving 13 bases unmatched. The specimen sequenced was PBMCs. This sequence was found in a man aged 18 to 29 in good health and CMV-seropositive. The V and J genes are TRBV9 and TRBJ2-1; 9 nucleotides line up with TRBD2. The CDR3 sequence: CASSVVASGIPASSYNEQFF. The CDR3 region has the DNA TGTGCCAGCAGCGTAGTGGCTAGCGGGATACCCGCTAGCTCCTACAATGAGCAGTTCTTC.